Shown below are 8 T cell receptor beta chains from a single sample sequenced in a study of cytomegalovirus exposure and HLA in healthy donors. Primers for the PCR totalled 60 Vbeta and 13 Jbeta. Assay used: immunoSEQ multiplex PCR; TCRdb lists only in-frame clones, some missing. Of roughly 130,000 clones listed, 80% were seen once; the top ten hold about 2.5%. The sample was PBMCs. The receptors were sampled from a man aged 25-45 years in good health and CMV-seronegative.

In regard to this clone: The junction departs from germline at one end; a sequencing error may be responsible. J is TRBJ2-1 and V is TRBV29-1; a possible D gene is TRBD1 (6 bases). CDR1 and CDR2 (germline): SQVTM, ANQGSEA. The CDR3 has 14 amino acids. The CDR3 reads CSVTPQGAYNEQLF. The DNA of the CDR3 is TGCAGCGTAACACCACAGGGAGCCTACAATGAGCAGCTCTTC.

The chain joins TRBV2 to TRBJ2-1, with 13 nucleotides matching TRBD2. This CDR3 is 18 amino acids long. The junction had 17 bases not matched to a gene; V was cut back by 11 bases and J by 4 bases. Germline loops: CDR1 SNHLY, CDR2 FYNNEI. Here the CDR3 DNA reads TGTGCCGGGGTCTTCGGACTAGCGGGAGATTCTGGATACAATGAGCAGTTCTTC. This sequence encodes CAGVFGLAGDSGYNEQFF.

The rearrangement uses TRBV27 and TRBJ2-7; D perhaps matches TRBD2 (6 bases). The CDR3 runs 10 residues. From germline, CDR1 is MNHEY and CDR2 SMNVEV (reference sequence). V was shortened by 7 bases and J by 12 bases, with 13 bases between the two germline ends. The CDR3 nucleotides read TGTGCCAGCACAAACTGGAGGGGGTACTTC. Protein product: CASTNWRGYF.

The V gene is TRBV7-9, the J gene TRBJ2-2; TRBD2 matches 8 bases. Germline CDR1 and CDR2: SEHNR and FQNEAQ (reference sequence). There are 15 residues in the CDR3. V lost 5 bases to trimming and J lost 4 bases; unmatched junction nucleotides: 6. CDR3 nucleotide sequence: TGTGCCAGCAGCCGAGCGGGAGCTACCACCGGGGAGCTGTTTTTT. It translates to CASSRAGATTGELFF.

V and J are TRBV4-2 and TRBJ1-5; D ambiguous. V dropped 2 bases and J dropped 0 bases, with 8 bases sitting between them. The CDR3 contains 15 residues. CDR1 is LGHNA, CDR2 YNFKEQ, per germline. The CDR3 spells CASSQTQFSNQPQHF. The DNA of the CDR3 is TGTGCCAGCAGCCAAACACAGTTTAGCAATCAGCCCCAGCATTTT.

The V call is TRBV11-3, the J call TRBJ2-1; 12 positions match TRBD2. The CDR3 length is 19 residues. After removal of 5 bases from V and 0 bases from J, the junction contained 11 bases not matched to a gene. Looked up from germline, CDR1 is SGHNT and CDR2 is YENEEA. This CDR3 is CASSPPGLAGRSSYNEQFF. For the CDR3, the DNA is TGTGCCAGCAGCCCGCCGGGACTAGCGGGCCGAAGCTCCTACAATGAGCAGTTCTTC.

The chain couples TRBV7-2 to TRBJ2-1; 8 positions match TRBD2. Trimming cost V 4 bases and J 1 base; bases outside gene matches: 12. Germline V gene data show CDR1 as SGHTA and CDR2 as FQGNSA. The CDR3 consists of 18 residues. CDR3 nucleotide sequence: TGTGCCAGCAGCTCCGGGGGTAGCGGGATAGGGTCCTACAATGAGCAGTTCTTC. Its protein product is CASSSGGSGIGSYNEQFF.

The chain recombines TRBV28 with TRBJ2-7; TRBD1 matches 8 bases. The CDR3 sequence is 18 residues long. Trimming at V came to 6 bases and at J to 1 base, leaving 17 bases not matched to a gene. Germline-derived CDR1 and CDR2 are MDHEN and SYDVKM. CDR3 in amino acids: CASSGSSRNQGASYEQYF. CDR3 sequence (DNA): TGTGCCAGCAGCGGCAGCTCCCGTAATCAGGGGGCTTCCTACGAGCAGTACTTC.